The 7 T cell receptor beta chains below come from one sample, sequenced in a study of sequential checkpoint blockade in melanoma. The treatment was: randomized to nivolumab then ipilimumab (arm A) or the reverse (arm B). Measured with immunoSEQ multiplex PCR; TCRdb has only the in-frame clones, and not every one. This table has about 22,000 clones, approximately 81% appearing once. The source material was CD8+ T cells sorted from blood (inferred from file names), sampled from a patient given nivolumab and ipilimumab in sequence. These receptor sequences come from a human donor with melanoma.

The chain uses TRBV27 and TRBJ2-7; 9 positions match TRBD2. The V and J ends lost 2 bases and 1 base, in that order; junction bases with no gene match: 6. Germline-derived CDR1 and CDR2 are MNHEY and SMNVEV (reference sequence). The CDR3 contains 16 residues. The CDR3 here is CASSLEGSGRSYEQYF. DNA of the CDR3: TGTGCCAGCAGTTTAGAGGGTAGCGGGAGATCCTACGAGCAGTACTTC.

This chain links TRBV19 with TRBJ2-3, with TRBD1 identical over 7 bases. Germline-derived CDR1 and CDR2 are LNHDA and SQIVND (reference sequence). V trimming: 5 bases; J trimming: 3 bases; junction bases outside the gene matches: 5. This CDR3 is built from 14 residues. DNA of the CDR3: TGTGCCAGTAGTCCCGGGACAGATACAGATACGCAGTATTTT. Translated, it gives CASSPGTDTDTQYF.

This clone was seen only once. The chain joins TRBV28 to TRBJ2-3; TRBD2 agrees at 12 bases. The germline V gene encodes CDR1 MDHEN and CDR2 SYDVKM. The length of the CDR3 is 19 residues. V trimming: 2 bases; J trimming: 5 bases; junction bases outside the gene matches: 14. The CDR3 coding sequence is TGTGCCAGCAGTTTAACTTATGAGTCGGGACTAGCGGGCGAAGATACGCAGTATTTT. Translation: CASSLTYESGLAGEDTQYF.

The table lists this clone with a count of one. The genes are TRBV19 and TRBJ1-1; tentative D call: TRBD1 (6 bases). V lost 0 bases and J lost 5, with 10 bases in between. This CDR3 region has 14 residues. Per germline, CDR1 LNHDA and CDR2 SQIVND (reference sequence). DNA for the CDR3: TGTGCCAGTAGTATAGAGGGGGCGCGAACTGAAGCTTTCTTT. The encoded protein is CASSIEGARTEAFF.

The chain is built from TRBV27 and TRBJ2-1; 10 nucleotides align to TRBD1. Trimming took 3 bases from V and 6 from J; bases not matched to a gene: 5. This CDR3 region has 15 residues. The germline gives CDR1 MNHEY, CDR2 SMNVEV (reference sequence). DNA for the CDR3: TGTGCCAGCAGTTTCGGGACAGGGGAGGGCAATGAGCAGTTCTTC. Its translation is CASSFGTGEGNEQFF.

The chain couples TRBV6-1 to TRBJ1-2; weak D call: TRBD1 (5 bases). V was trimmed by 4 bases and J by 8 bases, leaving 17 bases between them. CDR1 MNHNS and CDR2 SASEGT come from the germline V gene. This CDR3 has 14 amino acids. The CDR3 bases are TGTGCCAGCAGTGTCCCAGGGAAGAAAGGGGGCTACACCTTC. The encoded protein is CASSVPGKKGGYTF.

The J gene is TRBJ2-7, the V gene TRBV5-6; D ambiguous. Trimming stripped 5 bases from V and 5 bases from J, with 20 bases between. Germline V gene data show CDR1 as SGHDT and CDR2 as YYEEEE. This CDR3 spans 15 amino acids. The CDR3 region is CASRSVGLQSDEQYF. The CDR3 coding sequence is TGTGCCAGCAGGTCTGTCGGGTTGCAAAGCGACGAGCAGTACTTC.